The 6 T cell receptor beta chains presented below share a single source sample, sequenced in a study of PD-1 blockade in classical Hodgkin lymphoma. The assay was immunoSEQ multiplex PCR, and TCRdb's table has in-frame clones only and misses some. The data contain more than 90,000 clones, 75% to 85% of them singletons. Patients all relapsed after autologous stem cell transplantation, and there was variation in brentuximab vedotin exposure. Sequencing used peripheral blood mononuclear cells (PBMCs), obtained before the second cycle of nivolumab. Receptors originate from a human donor with classical Hodgkin lymphoma.

This chain links TRBV7-2 with TRBJ2-7, with 12 bases identical to TRBD2. After removal of 3 bases from V and 5 bases from J, the junction contained 5 bases not matched to a gene. The CDR3 is 15 residues long. The germline V gene has CDR1 SGHTA and CDR2 FQGNSA. The CDR3 is CASSLWTSGTNEQYF. The CDR3 DNA reads as TGTGCCAGCAGCTTGTGGACTAGCGGGACCAACGAGCAGTACTTC.

The CDR3 DNA follows: TGTGCCAGCAGCTTATTCGGGTTGTCGGGACAGGGCTACGAGCAGTACTTC. It translates to CASSLFGLSGQGYEQYF. The chain combines TRBV13 with TRBJ2-7, with TRBD1 matching 9 bases. This CDR3 contains 17 residues. Per germline, CDR1 PRHDT and CDR2 FYEKMQ (reference sequence). V dropped 2 bases and J dropped 3; count of bases not matched to a gene: 11.

In regard to this clone: At one end, the junction sequence differs from germline, possibly due to a read error. This chain links TRBV18 with TRBJ2-1; 14 positions match TRBD2. The CDR3 spans 19 residues. Germline loops: CDR1 KGHSH, CDR2 LQKENI. As DNA, the CDR3 is TGTGCCAGCCCACCGGGACTAGCGGGAGATCTTAGGTCCTACAATGAGCAGTTCTTC. Residues: CASPPGLAGDLRSYNEQFF.

In its sample, this clone was seen once. The J gene is TRBJ1-4, the V gene TRBV5-1, with D maybe TRBD1 (5 bases). CDR1 is SGHRS and CDR2 is YFSETQ in the germline V gene. The V gene lost 0 bases and the J gene lost 7 bases, with 13 bases spanning the gap. The CDR3 is 15 residues long. The CDR3 loop is CASSLAGRGGEKLFF. The CDR3 DNA follows: TGCGCCAGCAGCTTGGCCGGTAGGGGAGGTGAAAAACTGTTTTTT. Full variable domain (outside the CDR3, taken from reference TRBV5-1 and TRBJ1-4): KAGVTQTPRYLIKTRGQQVTLSCSPISGHRSVSWYQQTPGQGLQFLFEYFSETQRNKGNFPGRFSGRQFSNSRSEMNVSTLELGDSALYLCASSLAGRGGEKLFFGSGTQLSVL.

J is TRBJ2-1 and V is TRBV6-5, with TRBD2 as a possible D gene (6 bases). V was trimmed by 6 bases and J by 0 bases, leaving 12 bases between them. The CDR3 contains 15 residues. The germline gives CDR1 MNHEY, CDR2 SVGAGI. Here the CDR3 DNA reads TGTGCCAGCAGCCCAGACGGGAGCTCCTACAATGAGCAGTTCTTC. It translates to CASSPDGSSYNEQFF.

A few counts support this clone. The gene calls are TRBV10-1 and TRBJ2-5, with D perhaps TRBD1 (6 bases). The CDR3 is 12 residues long. V dropped 11 bases and J dropped 2 bases, with 12 bases sitting between them. Germline V gene sequence: CDR1 WNHNN, CDR2 SYGVQD (reference sequence). CDR3 nucleotides: TGCGCCTCTCAGGGGTTTCAAGAGACCCAGTACTTC. Its translation is CASQGFQETQYF.